The 12 T cell receptor delta chains below were found in one sample sequenced in a study of gamma-delta T cells after stem cell transplantation. With CATT, TCRdb re-called clones from the RT-PCR reads. The data show some 16,000 delta-chain clones, about 8.5% seen once. Material for sequencing was gamma-delta T cells. These receptors came from a human donor. It is not recorded whose cells these are; they may come from a transplant donor.

Worth noting for this clone: Its ends do not fully match the called genes, so a read error is possible. The gene calls are TRDV2 and TRDJ1; TRDD3 might be the D (6 bases). Germline V gene lookup returns CDR1 GEAIGNYY and CDR2 EKD. The CDR3 is 15 residues long. The CDR3 nucleotides are TGTGCCTTTGACACCGGAGGGAATGGGGGCGATAAACTCATCTTT. This gives the protein CAFDTGGNGGDKLIF.

Remarks on this clone: The protein TCRdb gives is from a much larger clone and does not agree with this DNA's translation at residue 19, likely a read error; the protein shown here comes from the DNA. The CDR3 loop is CACDTIRSSRRTGLYTDKPIF. CDR3 nucleotide sequence: TGTGCCTGTGACACTATACGCTCTTCCCGTCGTACTGGGCTGTACACCGATAAACCCATCTTT. The chain is built from TRDV2 and TRDJ1; TRDD3 is a possible D gene (6 bases). Per the germline V gene, CDR1 is GEAIGNYY and CDR2 is EKD. The CDR3 is made up of 21 amino acids.

This chain uses TRDV2 with TRDJ3; D is perhaps TRDD3 (5 bases). Germline CDR1 and CDR2: GEAIGNYY and EKD. The V end was cut by 0 bases, the J end by 16 bases, with 33 bases between. The CDR3 covers 20 residues. The CDR3 is CACDTVGGPSVSCDNRQMFF. The CDR3 nucleotides are TGTGCCTGTGACACCGTCGGGGGTCCCTCCGTCTCCTGTGACAACCGCCAGATGTTTTTC.

In its sample, this clone is medium-sized. A far larger clone lies a single base away; this is likely a read error. The chain has TRDV2 and TRDJ1; 9 bases are a match to TRDD3. The germline CDR1 and CDR2 sequences are GEAIGNYY and EKD. The CDR3 is 15 residues long. The CDR3 loop reads CACNTVGDKTDKLIF. In DNA, the CDR3 is TGTGCCTGTAACACCGTGGGGGATAAAACCGATAAACTCATCTTT.

This clone turned up a few times. Other DNA sequences in this specimen translate into the identical CDR3. The rearrangement joins TRDV2 to TRDJ1; D is possibly TRDD2 (6 bases). Trimming took 4 bases from V and 4 from J, leaving 27 bases between them. Germline CDR1 is GEAIGNYY and CDR2 is EKD. The CDR3 is 18 amino acids. This CDR3 is CACEPVSLPRVLDDKLIF. DNA for the CDR3: TGTGCCTGTGAGCCGGTTAGCCTTCCCCGAGTGCTGGACGATAAACTCATCTTT.

This clone was counted between two and nine times. The protein given by TCRdb reflects a much larger clone and differs at residue 10 from this DNA's translation, likely from a read error; the protein shown is the DNA's translation. The V and J genes are TRDV2 and TRDJ1, with TRDD3 as a possible D gene (5 bases). V lost 0 bases and J 7 bases, leaving 17 bases between the germline ends. Germline lookup yields CDR1 GEAIGNYY and CDR2 EKD. The CDR3 length is 15 residues. Here the CDR3 reads CACDTVVGTWSKLIF. DNA of the CDR3: TGTGCCTGTGACACCGTAGTGGGGACATGGAGTAAACTCATCTTT.

Turning to this clone: TCRdb records a much larger clone's protein for this DNA, with a difference at residue 18 that likely arises from a read error; the protein given is the translation of the DNA. This chain connects TRDV2 to TRDJ1; 10 bases line up with TRDD3. This CDR3 has 20 amino acids. Per the germline V gene, CDR1 is GEAIGNYY and CDR2 is EKD. The chain's CDR3 is CACDTVYQLVGDTTGDKFIF. CDR3 coding DNA: TGTGCCTGTGACACCGTTTACCAACTCGTGGGGGATACAACGGGCGATAAATTCATCTTT.

In regard to this clone: The protein in TCRdb stems from a much larger clone and differs at residue 9 from this DNA's translation, likely a read error; here the protein is translated from the DNA. The rearrangement uses TRDV1 and TRDJ1; 13 bases are a match to TRDD3. The CDR3 spans 21 residues. Per the germline V gene, CDR1 is TSWWSYY and CDR2 is QGS. J lost 7 bases, V lost 2 bases, and 22 bases had no gene match. As DNA, the CDR3 is TGTGCTCTTGGGGAAATTTCCTACTCCCTCCTACTGGGGGATACGCTGGGTAAACTCATCTTT. The encoded protein is CALGEISYSLLLGDTLGKLIF.

This clone was counted only a few times. The protein given by TCRdb reflects a much larger clone and differs at residue 13 from this DNA's translation, likely from a read error; the protein shown is the DNA's translation. The rearrangement links TRDV2 to TRDJ1; 10 positions agree with TRDD3. The CDR3 spans 17 residues. Germline V gene lookup returns CDR1 GEAIGNYY and CDR2 EKD. The CDR3 loop reads CACDLVGDTRNTNKLIF. CDR3 DNA: TGTGCCTGTGACTTGGTGGGGGATACCCGAAACACCAATAAACTCATCTTT.

Details on this clone: The protein held in TCRdb is that of a much larger clone and does not match this DNA's translation at residues 11 and 14, likely because of a read error; the protein shown is translated from the DNA. J is TRDJ1 and V is TRDV2; D is possibly TRDD3 (5 bases). Trimming took 0 bases from V and 1 from J, leaving 29 bases between them. The CDR3 consists of 21 residues. CDR1 is GEAIGNYY and CDR2 is EKD in the germline V gene. CDR3 sequence (DNA): TGTGCCTGTGACACCGTTGAGTCCAACCGGCTTACTGGTGTACTCACCGATAAACTCATCTTT. Protein: CACDTVESNRLTGVLTDKLIF.

The sample holds a few counts of this clone. TCRdb has a much larger clone's protein, which differs at residue 4 from the translation of this DNA, likely because of a read error; what is shown is the protein translated from the DNA. This chain uses TRDV2 with TRDJ1; 12 bases line up with TRDD3. Germline assignment: CDR1 GEAIGNYY and CDR2 EKD. The CDR3 runs 17 residues. The CDR3 loop reads CACNTVLGDTGTDKLIF. The CDR3 coding sequence is TGTGCCTGTAACACCGTGCTGGGGGATACGGGCACCGATAAACTCATCTTT.

This clone was seen repeatedly, ten times or more. The protein recorded in TCRdb matches a much larger clone and deviates from this DNA's translation at residue 3, suggesting a read error; the protein here is obtained by translating the DNA. The chain uses TRDV2 and TRDJ1, with 9 bases identical to TRDD3. This CDR3 contains 17 residues. Germline V gives CDR1 GEAIGNYY, CDR2 EKD. The CDR3 is CARDTLGGLGDKDKLIF. DNA for the CDR3: TGTGCCCGTGACACTTTGGGCGGACTGGGGGACAAGGATAAACTCATCTTT.